The 27 T cell receptor beta chains presented below share a single source sample, sequenced in a study of T cells in Graves' hyperthyroidism and ophthalmopathy. Regions amplified from RNA transcripts were the TCR beta CDR3 regions. Researchers ran a first-round RT-PCR on the TCR CDR3 using the HTBI primer set. Using its own MiXCR run on the multiplex PCR reads, TCRdb lists one record per CDR3 protein. The sample carries about 840,000 distinct CDR3 sequences, roughly 37% recorded once. Material for sequencing was blood. Source of these receptors: a man younger than 35 with Graves' hyperthyroidism.

The chain recombines TRBV19 with TRBJ2-7; no definite D call. V was pared by 4 bases and J by 2 bases, with 9 bases between. This CDR3 region has 13 residues. Per germline, CDR1 LNHDA and CDR2 SQIVND (reference sequence). CDR3 amino acids: CASSSLPTYEQYF. DNA of the CDR3: TGTGCCAGTAGTAGCCTCCCAACCTACGAGCAGTACTTC.

In this sample, this clonotype turned up many times. The rearrangement uses TRBV20-1 and TRBJ1-1, with unresolved D. In germline, CDR1 is DFQATT, CDR2 SNEGSKA (reference sequence). The CDR3 runs to 13 residues. The ends were cut back, 6 bases at V and 7 bases at J, with 18 bases in the middle. DNA of the CDR3: TGCAGTGCGAGCCTGGTAGGTAGAGGTGAAGCTTTCTTT. This codes for CSASLVGRGEAFF.

In its sample, this clonotype was seen many times. The CDR3: CASSEAGEGETQYF. DNA of the CDR3: TGTGCCAGCAGTGAAGCGGGGGAGGGTGAGACCCAGTACTTC. This chain joins TRBV6-5 and TRBJ2-5, with 8 bases fitting TRBD2. J lost 5 bases, V lost 5 bases, and 7 bases had no gene match. The CDR3 consists of 14 residues. The germline CDR1 and CDR2 sequences are MNHEY and SVGAGI.

In the case of this clonotype: A much larger clonotype is one base distant, so this may be a read error. This chain joins TRBV2 and TRBJ1-1; no reliable D call. CDR3 size: 13 residues. The V gene's germline CDR1 is SNHLY and CDR2 FYNNEI. CDR3 region: CASSEPAGSEASF. The DNA for the CDR3 is TGTGCCAGCAGTGAGCCAGCGGGTTCCGAAGCTTCCTTT.

This clonotype was picked up one time. The chain carries TRBV29-1 and TRBJ1-4, with 7 bases that match TRBD1. V lost 7 bases to trimming and J lost 0 bases; unmatched junction nucleotides: 2. Germline loops: CDR1 SQVTM, CDR2 ANQGSEA. The CDR3 extends over 13 amino acids. As DNA, the CDR3 is TGCAGCGCGGGGACAGCAACTAATGAAAAACTGTTTTTT. Its translation is CSAGTATNEKLFF.

This clonotype was observed many times. The V and J genes are TRBV20-1 and TRBJ1-2; D remains unclear. Germline V gene sequence: CDR1 DFQATT, CDR2 SNEGSKA (reference sequence). With 3 bases removed from V and 6 bases from J, the gap between germline ends came to 8 bases. The CDR3 totals 11 residues. The CDR3 DNA reads as TGCAGTGCTAGCGCTGGGGATGGCTACACCTTC. This sequence encodes CSASAGDGYTF.

The chain is built from TRBV10-3 and TRBJ1-4, with 8 nucleotides matching TRBD1. Germline loops: CDR1 ENHRY, CDR2 SYGVKD. The trim removed 7 bases at V and 7 bases at J, leaving 8 bases unmatched. The CDR3 is made up of 14 amino acids. For the CDR3, the DNA is TGTGCCATCAAGACAGGGGAGGCCACTGAAAAACTGTTTTTT. This translates into CAIKTGEATEKLFF.

The chain joins TRBV5-1 to TRBJ1-1; the match to TRBD1 covers 7 bases. The CDR3 length is 14 residues. Germline loops: CDR1 SGHRS, CDR2 YFSETQ. After removal of 0 bases from V and 13 bases from J, the junction contained 12 bases not matched to a gene. Here the CDR3 reads CASSLEAGQNVFFF. The DNA of the CDR3 is TGCGCCAGCAGCTTGGAGGCGGGACAGAACGTGTTTTTCTTT.

The table lists this clonotype with many counts. V is TRBV29-1 and J is TRBJ1-1, with D uncertain. The CDR3 runs 14 residues. Germline values: CDR1 SQVTM, CDR2 ANQGSEA. The germline V and J ends were trimmed by 3 bases and 4 bases, with 15 bases remaining between them. DNA of the CDR3: TGCAGCGTTGATCAGTGGGGTGAGGGCACTGAAGCTTTCTTT. Its translation: CSVDQWGEGTEAFF.

The rearrangement uses TRBV7-2 and TRBJ2-5; D might be TRBD1 (6 bases). V was shortened by 5 bases and J by 2 bases, with 15 bases between the two germline ends. The CDR3 is made up of 15 amino acids. Germline values: CDR1 SGHTA, CDR2 FQGNSA. CDR3 protein: CASSLSDRRQETQYF. Written as DNA, the CDR3 is TGTGCCAGCAGCCTCTCAGACAGGCGACAAGAGACCCAGTACTTC.

The CDR3, as DNA: TGTGCCAGCAGCTTGGCCCGTGTACTAGCGGGTACCACCGGGGAGCTGTTTTTT. Its translation: CASSLARVLAGTTGELFF. V gene TRBV7-6 combines with J gene TRBJ2-2; 9 bases are a match to TRBD2. This CDR3 has 18 residues. Germline loops: CDR1 SGHVS, CDR2 FNYEAQ. With 3 bases clipped from V and 4 bases from J, the junction kept 12 bases outside the gene matches.

This clonotype turned up a few times. The rearrangement uses TRBV20-1 and TRBJ1-1; D call uncertain. The germline V and J ends were trimmed by 6 bases and 0 bases, with 11 bases remaining between them. The CDR3 length is 13 residues. The germline V gene has CDR1 DFQATT and CDR2 SNEGSKA (reference sequence). The CDR3 region has the DNA TGCAGTGCGCCTCGACTGCTGAACACTGAAGCTTTCTTT. Amino acid sequence: CSAPRLLNTEAFF.

This chain joins TRBV9 and TRBJ2-7; the D gene is possibly TRBD2 (5 bases). Trimming left V 1 base short and J 7 bases short, with 9 bases between. The CDR3 runs 12 residues. In germline, CDR1 is SGDLS, CDR2 YYNGEE. CDR3 DNA: TGTGCCAGCAGCGTAAATACGGGGGAGCAGTACTTC. Protein sequence: CASSVNTGEQYF.

The rearrangement joins TRBV7-2 to TRBJ2-2; D ambiguous. V lost 5 bases, J lost 4 bases, and 14 bases lay in between. Germline assignment: CDR1 SGHTA and CDR2 FQGNSA. The CDR3 is 15 residues long. CDR3 loop: CASSQVGLITGELFF. For the CDR3, the DNA is TGTGCCAGCAGCCAAGTTGGGCTTATCACCGGGGAGCTGTTTTTT.

This rearrangement joins TRBV6-5 to TRBJ1-2, with D maybe TRBD1 (6 bases). CDR1 MNHEY and CDR2 SVGAGI come from the germline V gene. This CDR3 contains 12 residues. The V and J ends lost 6 bases and 8 bases respectively, with 13 bases between them. The CDR3 DNA follows: TGTGCCAGCAGAATCGCGACAGGCGGCTACACCTTC. It encodes CASRIATGGYTF.

The sample holds many counts of this clonotype. V gene TRBV20-1 combines with J gene TRBJ2-7; no reliable D call. CDR1 is DFQATT, CDR2 SNEGSKA, per germline (reference sequence). The CDR3 spans 12 residues. V was clipped by 5 bases and J by 6 bases, with 14 bases between them. The CDR3 is CSAPSEVGEQYF. DNA for the CDR3: TGCAGTGCTCCCTCTGAGGTCGGCGAGCAGTACTTC.

V gene TRBV15 combines with J gene TRBJ1-5; D remains unclear. The length of the CDR3 is 14 residues. Germline V gene sequence: CDR1 LNHNV, CDR2 YYDKDF (reference sequence). The V end was cut by 3 bases, the J end by 6 bases, with 12 bases between. The DNA for the CDR3 is TGTGCCACCAGCAGCCAAGAGGGTCGTCAGCCCCAGCATTTT. Its translation is CATSSQEGRQPQHF.

This clonotype was recorded at least ten times. This chain links TRBV19 with TRBJ1-2; no clear D. CDR3 length: 11 residues. Trimming removed 10 bases from V and 8 bases from J, with 14 bases in between. Germline loops: CDR1 LNHDA, CDR2 SQIVND (reference sequence). The CDR3 DNA reads as TGTGCCACCTTAGACTTCGACGGCTACACCTTC. Translating gives CATLDFDGYTF.

This clonotype has at least ten counts. The rearrangement uses TRBV2 and TRBJ1-2, with 8 bases aligning to TRBD1. Germline CDR1 and CDR2: SNHLY and FYNNEI. The ends lost 8 bases at V and 6 bases at J; junction bases unmatched: 8. This CDR3 is 13 amino acids long. In nucleotides, the CDR3 is TGTGCCAGCCGGGGACAGGCCCAAGATGGCTACACCTTC. Protein sequence: CASRGQAQDGYTF. Filled out from reference TRBV2 and TRBJ1-2, the complete variable domain reads EPEVTQTPSHQVTQMGQEVILRCVPISNHLYFYWYRQILGQKVEFLVSFYNNEISEKSEIFDDQFSVERPDGSNFTLKIRSTKLEDSAMYFCASRGQAQDGYTFGSGTRLTVV.

The chain recombines TRBV7-9 with TRBJ1-3; a possible D gene is TRBD1 (5 bases). Trimming removed 5 bases at V and 0 bases at J, with 14 bases between. The germline V gene has CDR1 SEHNR and CDR2 FQNEAQ (reference sequence). The CDR3 covers 16 residues. In nucleotides, the CDR3 is TGTGCCAGCAGCCCCCGGGGGGACCGCTCTGGAAACACCATATATTTT. Its translation: CASSPRGDRSGNTIYF.

Ten or more counts support this clonotype. The rearrangement links TRBV25-1 to TRBJ1-1; D unclear. Germline assignment: CDR1 MGHDK and CDR2 SYGVNS. The CDR3 contains 13 residues. The V gene lost 5 bases and the J gene lost 2 bases, with 9 bases spanning the gap. CDR3 nucleotides: TGTGCCAGCAGTAAACACAGTAACACTGAAGCTTTCTTT. The encoded protein is CASSKHSNTEAFF.

V is TRBV9 and J is TRBJ2-7, with TRBD1 identical over 7 bases. CDR3 length: 15 residues. CDR1 and CDR2 (germline): SGDLS, YYNGEE. The V and J ends lost 4 bases and 0 bases, in that order; junction bases with no gene match: 7. DNA for the CDR3: TGTGCCAGCAGCCTGGACAGGTTGAGCTCCTACGAGCAGTACTTC. Translated: CASSLDRLSSYEQYF.

This clonotype came up many times. The chain links TRBV6-1 to TRBJ1-5, with D unresolved. Between the trimmed V and J ends, which lost 7 bases and 4 bases, there was a span of 8 bases. From germline, CDR1 is MNHNS and CDR2 SASEGT. The CDR3 runs to 12 residues. The CDR3 loop reads CASMRENQPQHF. Here the CDR3 DNA reads TGTGCCAGCATGAGGGAGAATCAGCCCCAGCATTTT.

This clonotype was observed a handful of times. The J gene is TRBJ1-2, the V gene TRBV6-5; 9 nucleotides align to TRBD1. Trimming cost V 6 bases and J 8 bases; bases outside gene matches: 10. This CDR3 has 14 amino acids. CDR1 is MNHEY, CDR2 SVGAGI, per germline. For the CDR3, the DNA is TGTGCCAGCAGAGATACAGGGGGCGGACGAGGCTACACCTTC. Translating it yields CASRDTGGGRGYTF.

V is TRBV5-1 and J is TRBJ1-3; D gene unclear. V lost 4 bases and J lost 0, with 11 bases in between. In germline, CDR1 is SGHRS, CDR2 YFSETQ. The CDR3 has 15 amino acids. The CDR3 region has the DNA TGCGCCAGCAGCCTGATCCCTGACTCTGGAAACACCATATATTTT. As protein: CASSLIPDSGNTIYF.

In its sample, this clonotype was seen a few times. This sequence joins TRBV7-9 and TRBJ1-6; a weak D match, TRBD1 (6 bases). The CDR3 extends over 15 amino acids. Germline lookup yields CDR1 SEHNR and CDR2 FQNEAQ (reference sequence). V was clipped by 5 bases and J by 11 bases, with 19 bases between them. The CDR3 DNA reads TGTGCCAGCAGCCTGTGGGGGGCTCAAGAAACACCCCTCCACTTT. This sequence encodes CASSLWGAQETPLHF. Filled out from reference TRBV7-9 and TRBJ1-6, the complete variable domain reads DTGVSQNPRHKITKRGQNVTFRCDPISEHNRLYWYRQTLGQGPEFLTYFQNEAQLEKSRLLSDRFSAERPKGSFSTLEIQRTEQGDSAMYLCASSLWGAQETPLHFGNGTRLTVT.

This rearrangement joins TRBV15 to TRBJ1-5; no clear D. The CDR3 is 14 residues long. V dropped 4 bases and J dropped 3 bases, with 10 bases sitting between them. In germline, CDR1 is LNHNV, CDR2 YYDKDF (reference sequence). CDR3 protein: CATSNRDYNQPQHF. CDR3 nucleotide sequence: TGTGCCACCAGCAACCGGGATTACAATCAGCCCCAGCATTTT.